The entry that follows covers one TCR beta chain sequence. As yet, its antigen is unknown. The length of the CDR3 is 19 residues. Per germline, CDR1 SGHVS and CDR2 FNYEAQ. V gave up 5 bases and J gave up 0 bases, with 23 bases separating them. The source of the sample is a study of T-cell reconstitution after alpha-beta-depleted transplantation in children. Findings and caveats of the study: Diversity of TCRbeta at day 60 was high in some patients, arising from surviving recipient T cells and thymic progenitors. A year post-transplant, T-cell counts and diversity derived mostly from newly produced T cells. About two months after transplant, alpha-beta T cells reportedly came from several hundred expanded graft clones.

For TCRbeta, the library was prepared with unique molecular identifiers. TCRdb itself ran the PCR reads through MiXCR, one entry per CDR3 protein. Here the sample spans some 840,000 distinct CDR3 sequences, around 15% being singletons. The specimen was PBMCs, mostly from graft donor cells, collected 360 days after TCRalphabeta/CD19-depleted stem cell transplant. This receptor was obtained from a male patient between 5 and 17 years old who had a stem cell transplant for acute lymphoblastic leukemia, so the T cells may come from the graft donor. The rearrangement links TRBV7-6 to TRBJ2-1; D is unclear. CDR3 loop: CASSPLGDSTPYSYNEQFF. The DNA for the CDR3 is TGTGCCAGCAGCCCCCTGGGTGACTCGACCCCATACTCCTACAATGAGCAGTTCTTC.